These 27 T cell receptor beta chains originate from one sample sequenced in a study of cytomegalovirus exposure and HLA in healthy donors (dated by TCRdb to 2016 to 2017). The library relied on the immunoSEQ multiplex PCR assay. For the multiplex PCR, a mixture combining 60 forward primers for TCR Vbeta segments and 13 reverse primers for TCR Jbeta segments was used. The immuneACCESS repertoire file appears here via TCRdb, limited to in-frame rearrangements. These files lack a portion of the clones; in checked studies, under half of the deficit traces to unresolved V genes, and the cause of the others is not known. This sample comprises 150,000 to 200,000 clones, almost 85% of them detected only once. The top ten hold about 2% of the sample. Specimen: PBMCs. The receptors come from a woman in her forties or fifties in good health and CMV-seronegative.

V gene TRBV4-2 combines with J gene TRBJ1-4; 11 nucleotides agree with TRBD1. V was clipped by 3 bases and J by 6 bases; unmatched bases: 9. The germline V gene has CDR1 LGHNA and CDR2 YNFKEQ. The CDR3 length is 17 residues. The CDR3 coding sequence is TGTGCCAGCAGCCAGGTCGGACAGGGGGCTTCGTATGAAAAACTGTTTTTT. It codes for CASSQVGQGASYEKLFF.

This clone was seen more than once but under ten times. The chain has TRBV5-1 and TRBJ2-7; possibly TRBD1 for D (5 bases). Per the germline V gene, CDR1 is SGHRS and CDR2 is YFSETQ. The CDR3 runs 13 residues. The V gene lost 4 bases and the J gene lost 3 bases, with 11 bases spanning the gap. The CDR3 here is CASSIQGNYEQYF. DNA for the CDR3: TGCGCCAGCAGCATCCAGGGAAACTACGAGCAGTACTTC.

The chain combines TRBV5-1 with TRBJ1-2, with D possibly matching TRBD1 (5 bases). In germline, CDR1 is SGHRS, CDR2 YFSETQ. This CDR3 is built from 16 residues. The V and J ends lost 2 bases and 4 bases respectively, with 18 bases between them. The CDR3 protein is CASSFNTGTSVYGYTF. CDR3 DNA sequence: TGCGCCAGCAGCTTTAACACAGGCACTTCTGTCTATGGCTACACCTTC.

The rearrangement joins TRBV10-3 to TRBJ2-3; D unresolved. V shed 0 bases and J shed 1 base, with 8 bases lying between them. The CDR3 has 15 amino acids. CDR1 is ENHRY, CDR2 SYGVKD, per germline. CDR3 nucleotides: TGTGCCATCAGTGAGTCCCCAGGCGGCACAGATACGCAGTATTTT. Translated: CAISESPGGTDTQYF.

The table lists this clone with a few counts. CDR3 in amino acids: CASSSGQFPYEQYF. As DNA, the CDR3 is TGTGCCAGTAGTTCCGGACAGTTCCCCTACGAGCAGTACTTC. This chain connects TRBV19 to TRBJ2-7; tentatively, D is TRBD1 (6 bases). The CDR3 loop spans 14 amino acids. The germline V and J ends were trimmed by 5 bases and 2 bases, with 13 bases remaining between them. Looked up from germline, CDR1 is LNHDA and CDR2 is SQIVND (reference sequence).

The J gene is TRBJ2-1, the V gene TRBV29-1, with 13 bases fitting TRBD2. Losses at the gene ends were 6 bases for V and 9 bases for J; bases not matched to a gene: 8. The CDR3 runs 14 residues. Germline V gene data show CDR1 as SQVTM and CDR2 as ANQGSEA. The CDR3 protein is CSVATSGRFGEQFF. Written as DNA, the CDR3 is TGCAGCGTGGCGACTAGCGGGAGGTTTGGTGAGCAGTTCTTC.

The chain recombines TRBV5-1 with TRBJ2-7, with 8 positions matching TRBD2. The length of the CDR3 is 14 residues. With V trimmed by 2 bases and J by 3 bases, 4 bases remained unmatched. Germline V gives CDR1 SGHRS, CDR2 YFSETQ. The DNA of the CDR3 is TGCGCCAGCAGCTTCACTAGCGGAGTCTACGAGCAGTACTTC. This translates into CASSFTSGVYEQYF.

The chain combines TRBV19 with TRBJ2-1; D is ambiguous. Germline CDR1 is LNHDA and CDR2 is SQIVND (reference sequence). Trimming stripped 1 base from V and 6 bases from J, with 10 bases between. This CDR3 spans 14 amino acids. The CDR3 loop reads CASSIGTIRNEQFF. The CDR3 DNA is TGTGCCAGTAGTATAGGAACTATACGCAATGAGCAGTTCTTC. Full variable domain (outside the CDR3, taken from reference TRBV19 and TRBJ2-1): DGGITQSPKYLFRKEGQNVTLSCEQNLNHDAMYWYRQDPGQGLRLIYYSQIVNDFQKGDIAEGYSVSREKKESFPLTVTSAQKNPTAFYLCASSIGTIRNEQFFGPGTRLTVL.

The chain joins TRBV15 to TRBJ2-1; 9 nucleotides match TRBD2. Trimming cost V 5 bases and J 10 bases; bases outside gene matches: 12. CDR3 length: 15 amino acids. Germline values: CDR1 LNHNV, CDR2 YYDKDF (reference sequence). The CDR3 here is CATSRDPGLAQEQFF. The CDR3 DNA is TGTGCCACCAGCCGCGACCCGGGACTAGCTCAGGAGCAGTTCTTC.

The chain joins TRBV7-9 to TRBJ2-7; unclear D gene. Germline V gene lookup returns CDR1 SEHNR and CDR2 FQNEAQ (reference sequence). This CDR3 spans 12 amino acids. V shed 5 bases and J shed 2 bases, with 7 bases lying between them. For the CDR3, the DNA is TGTGCCAGCAGCCTGGCAGCCTACGAGCAGTACTTC. This codes for CASSLAAYEQYF.

The CDR3 nucleotides are TGTGCCAGCAGTTACTCGGGCGACAGACCTGAAGCTTTCTTT. Translated: CASSYSGDRPEAFF. This sequence joins TRBV6-5 and TRBJ1-1; D is perhaps TRBD1 (5 bases). Trimming took 0 bases from V and 6 from J, leaving 11 bases between them. CDR1 and CDR2 from the germline V gene are MNHEY and SVGAGI. The CDR3 has 14 amino acids.

The chain has TRBV5-1 and TRBJ2-3; 9 bases are a match to TRBD2. The V segment lost 2 bases and the J segment 6 bases; nucleotides outside the gene matches: 13. The CDR3 has 17 residues. The V gene's germline CDR1 is SGHRS and CDR2 YFSETQ. CDR3: CASSFRRGSGRSDTQYF. Written as DNA, the CDR3 is TGCGCCAGCAGCTTTCGACGGGGTAGCGGGAGATCGGATACGCAGTATTTT.

J is TRBJ2-2 and V is TRBV9; D gene uncertain. V lost 0 bases and J lost 1, with 4 bases in between. This CDR3 has 14 amino acids. Germline assignment: CDR1 SGDLS and CDR2 YYNGEE. Written as DNA, the CDR3 is TGTGCCAGCAGCGTAGTCGTGAACACCGGGGAGCTGTTTTTT. This sequence encodes CASSVVVNTGELFF.

V usage is TRBV19 and J usage is TRBJ2-1; 12 bases are shared with TRBD2. The V gene end was trimmed by 8 bases and the J gene end by 1 base; junction bases not matched to a gene: 6. Germline V gene lookup returns CDR1 LNHDA and CDR2 SQIVND (reference sequence). The CDR3 extends over 16 amino acids. The CDR3, as DNA: TGTGCCAGTCGGACTAGCGGGATTAAGTCCTACAATGAGCAGTTCTTC. Its protein is CASRTSGIKSYNEQFF.

The chain uses TRBV28 and TRBJ1-5; TRBD1 matches at 8 bases. J was trimmed by 6 bases and V by 3 bases; bases with no gene match: 10. CDR1 MDHEN and CDR2 SYDVKM come from the germline V gene. CDR3 size: 16 residues. CDR3 DNA sequence: TGTGCCAGCAGTTTTGGAGGACAGGGAAGGAGTCAGCCCCAGCATTTT. Protein sequence: CASSFGGQGRSQPQHF.

The genes are TRBV29-1 and TRBJ1-1; D is perhaps TRBD1 (5 bases). V lost 6 bases, J lost 8 bases, and 16 bases lay in between. This CDR3 has 12 amino acids. Germline V gives CDR1 SQVTM, CDR2 ANQGSEA. The CDR3 loop is CSVARGFNEAFF. For the CDR3, the DNA is TGCAGCGTAGCCCGGGGGTTTAACGAAGCTTTCTTT.

V usage is TRBV9 and J usage is TRBJ1-2; D remains unclear. This CDR3 is built from 13 residues. Germline V gives CDR1 SGDLS, CDR2 YYNGEE. V lost 5 bases and J lost 8, with 16 bases in between. DNA of the CDR3: TGTGCCAGCAGTAGTAACGCCCGGGGAGGCTACACCTTC. It is translated as CASSSNARGGYTF.

CDR3: CASSLLSGGGEQFF. CDR3 nucleotides: TGTGCCAGCAGCTTACTTAGCGGGGGAGGAGAGCAGTTCTTC. The chain employs TRBV7-6 and TRBJ2-1, with TRBD2 matching 9 bases. Germline V lookup: CDR1 SGHVS, CDR2 FNYEAQ. The V gene end was trimmed by 2 bases and the J gene end by 10 bases; junction bases not matched to a gene: 6. This CDR3 has 14 residues.

This chain connects TRBV28 to TRBJ2-3, with TRBD2 identical over 13 bases. CDR1 MDHEN and CDR2 SYDVKM come from the germline V gene. The CDR3 contains 18 residues. The ends lost 3 bases at V and 1 base at J; junction bases unmatched: 7. As DNA, the CDR3 is TGTGCCAGCAGTTTCACTGGACTAGCGGGAGTGGGCACAGATACGCAGTATTTT. It yields the protein CASSFTGLAGVGTDTQYF.

The chain employs TRBV7-9 and TRBJ1-2, with TRBD1 identical over 9 bases. The junction had 6 bases not matched to a gene; V was cut back by 5 bases and J by 8 bases. The CDR3 loop spans 13 amino acids. Germline V gives CDR1 SEHNR, CDR2 FQNEAQ (reference sequence). DNA of the CDR3: TGTGCCAGCAGCCGACAGGGGGTGGACGGCTACACCTTC. It encodes CASSRQGVDGYTF. The complete variable domain, with remaining parts taken from reference TRBV7-9 and TRBJ1-2, reads DTGVSQNPRHKITKRGQNVTFRCDPISEHNRLYWYRQTLGQGPEFLTYFQNEAQLEKSRLLSDRFSAERPKGSFSTLEIQRTEQGDSAMYLCASSRQGVDGYTFGSGTRLTVV.

This sequence joins TRBV2 and TRBJ2-7; 7 bases agree with TRBD1. CDR1 is SNHLY and CDR2 is FYNNEI in the germline V gene. CDR3 length: 15 amino acids. The J segment lost 4 bases and the V segment lost 0 bases, leaving 6 bases of the junction unmatched. The CDR3 sequence: CASSEATGQTYEQYF. CDR3 coding DNA: TGTGCCAGCAGTGAAGCGACGGGACAGACTTACGAGCAGTACTTC. The full variable domain, in which reference TRBV2 and TRBJ2-7 provide the parts outside the CDR3, is EPEVTQTPSHQVTQMGQEVILRCVPISNHLYFYWYRQILGQKVEFLVSFYNNEISEKSEIFDDQFSVERPDGSNFTLKIRSTKLEDSAMYFCASSEATGQTYEQYFGPGTRLTVT.

CDR3 region: CASSLAATSGPQETQYF. The CDR3, as DNA: TGTGCCAGCAGCTTAGCAGCTACTAGCGGGCCTCAAGAGACCCAGTACTTC. V and J are TRBV7-2 and TRBJ2-5; 9 bases match TRBD2. Germline lookup yields CDR1 SGHTA and CDR2 FQGNSA. The CDR3 is 17 amino acids. Trimming took 0 bases from V and 2 from J; bases not matched to a gene: 7. The full variable domain, rest sourced from reference TRBV7-2 and TRBJ2-5, is GAGVSQSPSNKVTEKGKDVELRCDPISGHTALYWYRQSLGQGLEFLIYFQGNSAPDKSGLPSDRFSAERTGGSVSTLTIQRTQQEDSAVYLCASSLAATSGPQETQYFGPGTRLLVL.

The chain combines TRBV28 with TRBJ2-5, with 8 nucleotides matching TRBD2. The DNA end lines up better with TRBJ2-7; the J call may be wrong. Germline CDR1 MDHEN, CDR2 SYDVKM. The CDR3 has 12 residues. CDR3 residues: CASGLADYEQYF. The CDR3 nucleotides are TGTGCCAGCGGACTAGCAGACTACGAGCAGTACTTC.

This chain connects TRBV23-1 to TRBJ2-5, with D unresolved. TRBV23-1 is an ORF, and what it does is uncertain. There are 14 residues in the CDR3. The ends were cut back, 6 bases at V and 2 bases at J, with 13 bases in the middle. CDR3 amino acids: CASRPKSLQETQYF. The CDR3 coding sequence is TGCGCCAGCAGACCCAAGAGTTTACAAGAGACCCAGTACTTC.

The chain uses TRBV5-1 and TRBJ2-7; TRBD1 aligns across 8 bases. The V gene's germline CDR1 is SGHRS and CDR2 YFSETQ. The CDR3 is 15 amino acids. The ends lost 5 bases at V and 0 bases at J; junction bases unmatched: 7. The CDR3, as DNA: TGCGCCAGCAGTCTTAGGACAGGGCTCTCCTACGAGCAGTACTTC. It is translated as CASSLRTGLSYEQYF.

The chain links TRBV7-2 to TRBJ2-1, with 8 bases matching TRBD2. Per germline, CDR1 SGHTA and CDR2 FQGNSA. With V trimmed by 0 bases and J by 10 bases, 11 bases remained unmatched. The CDR3 is 16 amino acids. This CDR3 is CASSLAVSGSSKEQFF. The CDR3, as DNA: TGTGCCAGCAGCTTAGCCGTGAGCGGGAGCTCGAAAGAGCAGTTCTTC. Variable domain in full (rest from reference TRBV7-2 and TRBJ2-1): GAGVSQSPSNKVTEKGKDVELRCDPISGHTALYWYRQSLGQGLEFLIYFQGNSAPDKSGLPSDRFSAERTGGSVSTLTIQRTQQEDSAVYLCASSLAVSGSSKEQFFGPGTRLTVL.

V is TRBV11-2 and J is TRBJ2-7; 10 nucleotides agree with TRBD2. There are 15 residues in the CDR3. From germline, CDR1 is SGHAT and CDR2 FQNNGV. V shed 5 bases and J 2 bases; nucleotides not matched to a gene: 6. The CDR3 spells CASSPTSGYAYEQYF. The CDR3, as DNA: TGTGCCAGCAGCCCGACTAGCGGGTACGCCTACGAGCAGTACTTC.